The sequence of this T cell receptor beta chain was determined in a study of shared clonotypes between healthy human individuals. Selected positively for CCR7 and CD45RO-negative, naive CD8 cells excluded terminally differentiated effector memory CD45RA+ cells. Germline lookup yields CDR1 LNHDA and CDR2 SQIVND (reference sequence). The V and J ends lost 10 bases and 3 bases respectively, with 15 bases between them. The CDR3 spans 14 residues. Each PCR replicate from the sorted subsets contained 150 to 200 ng DNA, which is some 31,000 T cell genomes. Repertoires were generated with immunoSEQ multiplex PCR, while TCRdb's copy carries only in-frame clones and drops some. This table holds approximately 810,000 clones, about 91% found once.

Material for sequencing was naive CD8+ T cells sorted from blood. The chain carries TRBV19 and TRBJ2-2, with D uncertain. The origin of this receptor is a man aged 25-40 years in good health. The CDR3 is CAISLGGYTGELFF. In DNA form, the CDR3 reads TGTGCCATCTCTCTAGGCGGTTACACCGGGGAGCTGTTTTTT.